This T cell receptor (beta chain) was profiled in a study of vaccination effects on CD4 cells after COVID-19. Libraries were prepared by immunoSEQ multiplex PCR; TCRdb keeps only in-frame clonotypes and omits some of them. The table has 20,000 to 30,000 clones, about 84% seen once. A note on this clone: No antigen is known for it.

In the ViraFEST assay, antigen-specific CD4+ clonotypes were identified by expansion after peptide-pool stimulation. Isolation of CD4+ T cells took place after ten to eleven days of culture. Their SARS-CoV-2 infection, verified by PCR, occurred between March and December 2020. The CDR3 runs 16 residues. Trimming stripped 0 bases from V and 0 bases from J, with 10 bases between. Germline values: CDR1 LGHDT, CDR2 YNNKEL (reference sequence). The sequence derives from a human donor who had a prior SARS-CoV-2 infection. The chain uses TRBV3-1 (or the pseudogene TRBV3-2) and TRBJ2-3; D gene uncertain. The material was CD4+ T cells from PBMCs cultured with HCoV-NL63 spike peptides, obtained before COVID-19 vaccination. The CDR3 nucleotides read TGTGCCAGCAGCCAAGACTCCGAACCCAGCACAGATACGCAGTATTTT. It is translated as CASSQDSEPSTDTQYF.